These 23 T cell receptor beta chains originate from one sample sequenced in a study of blood T cells in healthy people across ages. The use of a sample-barcoded 5' primer and a J-beta primer mix characterized a second PCR of roughly 6 to 11 cycles. From the 5' RACE reads, TCRdb called clonotypes with MiXCR, one entry per CDR3 protein. Seen here are around 780,000 distinct CDR3 sequences, roughly 26% observed once, and the top ten hold over 2.5%. These data also formed part of another study, on T cells of mothers and their children.

The sample was blood. These receptors came from a boy aged 10-17 years in good health.

This clonotype was counted a few times. V is TRBV28 and J is TRBJ2-5; 8 nucleotides line up with TRBD1. CDR3 length: 15 residues. V was pared by 5 bases and J by 3 bases, with 8 bases of the junction left unmatched. Germline V gene lookup returns CDR1 MDHEN and CDR2 SYDVKM. The CDR3 spells CASSPGQEGEETQYF. CDR3 in DNA: TGTGCCAGCAGTCCGGGACAGGAGGGAGAAGAGACCCAGTACTTC.

The chain couples TRBV7-2 to TRBJ1-2, with a weak D call TRBD1 (6 bases). The germline V and J ends were trimmed by 1 base and 5 bases, with 17 bases remaining between them. Germline V gene data show CDR1 as SGHTA and CDR2 as FQGNSA. CDR3 length equals 16 residues. The CDR3 DNA reads as TGTGCCAGCAGCTTAGGAGCTCGGGGGGGCAGTTATGGCTACACCTTC. It yields the protein CASSLGARGGSYGYTF.

The CDR3 spells CSARAGPYNSPLHF. The DNA for the CDR3 is TGCAGTGCTAGAGCGGGACCATATAATTCACCCCTCCACTTT. The J gene is TRBJ1-6, the V gene TRBV20-1; D might be TRBD1 (5 bases). The germline V gene encodes CDR1 DFQATT and CDR2 SNEGSKA (reference sequence). V lost 1 base and J lost 4, with 8 bases in between. This CDR3 region has 14 residues.

Ten or more counts support this clonotype. This sequence joins TRBV20-1 and TRBJ2-5; perhaps TRBD2 as D (6 bases). V lost 0 bases and J 4 bases, leaving 18 bases between the germline ends. The CDR3 spans 16 residues. CDR1 and CDR2 (germline): DFQATT, SNEGSKA (reference sequence). CDR3 in amino acids: CSARERGLSFRETQYF. CDR3 DNA sequence: TGCAGTGCTAGAGAACGGGGACTCTCCTTCAGAGAGACCCAGTACTTC.

The chain carries TRBV3-1 and TRBJ2-5; D gene uncertain. Per the germline V gene, CDR1 is LGHDT and CDR2 is YNNKEL (reference sequence). With 0 bases removed from V and 7 bases from J, the gap between germline ends came to 6 bases. The CDR3 contains 12 residues. CDR3 bases: TGTGCCAGCAGCCAAGAAGTAGCGACCCAGTACTTC. Encoded protein: CASSQEVATQYF.

In its sample, this clonotype was seen many times. This sequence joins TRBV5-1 and TRBJ2-7; tentatively, D is TRBD2 (6 bases). Germline V gene lookup returns CDR1 SGHRS and CDR2 YFSETQ. This CDR3 has 15 amino acids. The V and J ends lost 0 bases and 0 bases respectively, with 10 bases between them. The CDR3 here is CASSLVAGPSYEQYF. In nucleotides, the CDR3 is TGCGCCAGCAGCTTGGTGGCGGGGCCCTCCTACGAGCAGTACTTC.

Details on this clonotype: Germline and junction disagree at one end, which may indicate a read error. V gene TRBV12-3 or TRBV12-4 combines with J gene TRBJ2-3; 11 bases are shared with TRBD2. The CDR3 totals 15 residues. The CDR3 sequence is CASSSPGLAANTQYF. For the CDR3, the DNA is TGTGCCAGCAGTTCACCGGGACTAGCGGCAAATACGCAATATTTT.

This clonotype was picked up one time. The J gene is TRBJ2-2, the V gene TRBV28, with D possibly being TRBD1 (6 bases). Germline loops: CDR1 MDHEN, CDR2 SYDVKM. CDR3 size: 15 residues. V dropped 3 bases and J dropped 7 bases, with 15 bases sitting between them. The CDR3 is CASSLNRDSGGELFF. CDR3 nucleotides: TGTGCCAGCAGTTTGAACAGGGATTCAGGCGGGGAGCTGTTTTTT.

V and J are TRBV20-1 and TRBJ2-7; tentatively, D is TRBD2 (6 bases). The CDR3 extends over 13 amino acids. Looked up from germline, CDR1 is DFQATT and CDR2 is SNEGSKA (reference sequence). V lost 1 base to trimming and J lost 4 bases, with 11 bases between them. CDR3 in DNA: TGCAGTGCTAGAGCGGCAGGGAGGTACGAGCAGTACTTC. It encodes CSARAAGRYEQYF.

This chain joins TRBV6-6 and TRBJ2-7; D uncertain. Germline V gives CDR1 MNHNY, CDR2 SVGAGI (reference sequence). This CDR3 is 13 amino acids long. V was pared by 8 bases and J by 5 bases, with 16 bases between. The CDR3 is CASRHPVKDEQYF. The CDR3 DNA sequence: TGTGCCAGCCGCCATCCTGTGAAAGACGAGCAGTACTTC.

This rearrangement joins TRBV20-1 to TRBJ2-5; TRBD2 matches 10 bases. The J call is uncertain, as TRBJ2-1 better fits the DNA end. The germline V gene encodes CDR1 DFQATT and CDR2 SNEGSKA (reference sequence). This CDR3 spans 13 amino acids. The CDR3 reads CSARDALAGPQFF. In DNA form, the CDR3 reads TGCAGTGCTAGAGATGCACTAGCGGGGCCGCAGTTCTTC.

This clonotype came up a few times. The chain has TRBV3-1 and TRBJ2-7, with unresolved D. Germline V gene lookup returns CDR1 LGHDT and CDR2 YNNKEL (reference sequence). V was trimmed by 1 base and J by 5 bases, leaving 9 bases between them. The CDR3 runs 13 residues. The CDR3 DNA reads TGTGCCAGCAGCCAAGGCCCCCGGGACGAGCAGTACTTC. Protein product: CASSQGPRDEQYF.

This clonotype was observed a handful of times. This rearrangement joins TRBV7-2 to TRBJ1-3; D call uncertain. Trimming took 2 bases from V and 0 from J, leaving 11 bases between them. Germline loops: CDR1 SGHTA, CDR2 FQGNSA. This CDR3 is 16 amino acids long. The CDR3 protein is CASSLPFLSSGNTIYF. CDR3 coding DNA: TGTGCCAGCAGCTTACCATTTTTAAGCTCTGGAAACACCATATATTTT.

There are a few counts of this clonotype. Compared with germline, one end of the junction differs, possibly owing to a read error. The V and J genes are TRBV28 and TRBJ1-6, with TRBD1 matching 8 bases. Germline CDR1 reads MDHEN; CDR2 reads SYDVKM. The CDR3 is made up of 17 amino acids. In DNA, the CDR3 is TGTGCCAGCAGTATACGGACAGGGAACTCCTACAATTCACCCCTCCACTTT. Translation: CASSIRTGNSYNSPLHF.

V is TRBV29-1 and J is TRBJ1-4; 8 positions match TRBD1. The V gene end was trimmed by 2 bases and the J gene end by 4 bases; junction bases not matched to a gene: 9. Germline values: CDR1 SQVTM, CDR2 ANQGSEA. This CDR3 contains 16 residues. For the CDR3, the DNA is TGCAGCGTTGAACCCTCCAGACAGGGGCGTAATGAAAAACTGTTTTTT. It specifies CSVEPSRQGRNEKLFF.

This clonotype was seen only a few times. The J gene is TRBJ1-3, the V gene TRBV11-2; a weak D match, TRBD1 (6 bases). Germline V gene data show CDR1 as SGHAT and CDR2 as FQNNGV. Trimming removed 6 bases from V and 0 bases from J, with 15 bases in between. There are 16 residues in the CDR3. The CDR3 region is CASRRVQGPSGNTIYF. The DNA of the CDR3 is TGTGCCAGCAGGAGGGTACAGGGCCCCTCTGGAAACACCATATATTTT.

The rearrangement links TRBV12-5 to TRBJ1-2; D remains unclear. Germline V gene sequence: CDR1 LGHNT, CDR2 FRNRAP. This CDR3 has 18 amino acids. V was cut by 2 bases and J by 5 bases, with 24 bases left in between. This chain's CDR3 is CASGLSFLREEYQYGYTF. As DNA, the CDR3 is TGTGCTAGTGGTTTGTCATTCTTACGCGAGGAGTATCAGTATGGCTACACCTTC.

V usage is TRBV5-6 and J usage is TRBJ1-6; perhaps TRBD1 as D (6 bases). Germline-derived CDR1 and CDR2 are SGHDT and YYEEEE. The CDR3 runs 16 residues. V was shortened by 0 bases and J by 9 bases, with 16 bases between the two germline ends. CDR3 nucleotides: TGTGCCAGCAGCTTGGCCGTGACAGGTTCAGGTTCACCCCTCCACTTT. This encodes CASSLAVTGSGSPLHF.

This clonotype was seen a handful of times. The chain links TRBV3-1 to TRBJ1-5; D unclear. The V gene's germline CDR1 is LGHDT and CDR2 YNNKEL (reference sequence). V gave up 1 base and J gave up 3 bases, with 7 bases separating them. This CDR3 is 14 amino acids long. The CDR3 DNA follows: TGTGCCAGCAGCCAAGGGCCATACAATCAGCCCCAGCATTTT. Amino acid sequence: CASSQGPYNQPQHF.

The chain joins TRBV15 to TRBJ2-4, with 13 bases aligning to TRBD2. V shed 1 base and J 3 bases; nucleotides not matched to a gene: 3. This CDR3 has 17 amino acids. Germline V gene data show CDR1 as LNHNV and CDR2 as YYDKDF (reference sequence). The CDR3 here is CATSRGTSGGVKNIQYF. As DNA, the CDR3 is TGTGCCACCAGCAGAGGAACTAGCGGGGGGGTCAAAAACATTCAGTACTTC.

The sample holds a few counts of this clonotype. The chain recombines TRBV6-5 with TRBJ2-4, with 8 bases matching TRBD2. Per germline, CDR1 MNHEY and CDR2 SVGAGI. The CDR3 runs to 15 residues. V lost 0 bases and J lost 8; bases outside the gene matches: 6. The CDR3 DNA sequence: TGTGCCAGCAGTTACTCTGCGGGGGGTACCCACATTCAGTACTTC. This codes for CASSYSAGGTHIQYF.

This chain joins TRBV21-1 and TRBJ1-5. TRBV21-1 is a listed pseudogene. This CDR3 spans 13 amino acids. CDR3 in DNA: TGTGTCAAGCGGTACTATAGCAATCAGCCCCAGCATTTT. Protein sequence: CVKRYYSNQPQHF.

This clonotype came up a few times. The chain carries TRBV11-2 and TRBJ2-1; D is unresolved. This CDR3 comprises 14 residues. Per the germline V gene, CDR1 is SGHAT and CDR2 is FQNNGV. The V and J ends lost 5 bases and 0 bases respectively, with 8 bases between them. CDR3 nucleotide sequence: TGTGCCAGCAGCCCTTTCGTCTCCTACAATGAGCAGTTCTTC. It translates to CASSPFVSYNEQFF.